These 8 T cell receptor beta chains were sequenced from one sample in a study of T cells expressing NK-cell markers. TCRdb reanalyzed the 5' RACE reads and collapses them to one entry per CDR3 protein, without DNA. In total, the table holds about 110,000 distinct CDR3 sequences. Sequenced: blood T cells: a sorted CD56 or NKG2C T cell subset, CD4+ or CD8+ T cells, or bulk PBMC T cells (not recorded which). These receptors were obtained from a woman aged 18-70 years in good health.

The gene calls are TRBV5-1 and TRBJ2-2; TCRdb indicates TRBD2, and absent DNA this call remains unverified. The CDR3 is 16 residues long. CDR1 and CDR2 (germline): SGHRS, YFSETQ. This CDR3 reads CASTIAAGSNTGELFF.

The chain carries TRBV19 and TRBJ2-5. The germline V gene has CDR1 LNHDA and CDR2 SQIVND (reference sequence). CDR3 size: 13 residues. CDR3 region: CASSSAAWETQYF.

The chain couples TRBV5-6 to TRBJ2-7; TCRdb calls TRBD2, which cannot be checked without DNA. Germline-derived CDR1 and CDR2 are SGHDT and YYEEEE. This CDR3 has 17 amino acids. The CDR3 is CASRRTSGISISYEQYF.

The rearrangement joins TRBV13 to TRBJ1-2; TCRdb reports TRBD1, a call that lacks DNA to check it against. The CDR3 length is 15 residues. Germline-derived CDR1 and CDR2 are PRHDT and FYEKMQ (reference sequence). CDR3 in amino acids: CASSSRDASSYGYTF.

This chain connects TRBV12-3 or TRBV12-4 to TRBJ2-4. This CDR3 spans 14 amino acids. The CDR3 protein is CASSSTGAKNIQYF.

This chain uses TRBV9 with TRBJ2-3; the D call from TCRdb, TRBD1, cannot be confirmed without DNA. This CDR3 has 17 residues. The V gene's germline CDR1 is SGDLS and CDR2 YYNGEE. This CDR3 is CASSLGFAGVTTDTQYF.

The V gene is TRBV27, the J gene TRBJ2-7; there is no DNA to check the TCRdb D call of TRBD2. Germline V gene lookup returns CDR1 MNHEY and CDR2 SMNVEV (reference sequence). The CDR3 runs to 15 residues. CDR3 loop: CASRILAGGVNEQYF.

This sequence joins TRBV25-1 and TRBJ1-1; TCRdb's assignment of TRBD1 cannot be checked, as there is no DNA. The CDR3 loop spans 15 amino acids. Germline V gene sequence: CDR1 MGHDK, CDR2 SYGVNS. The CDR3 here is CASSETGRMNTEAFF. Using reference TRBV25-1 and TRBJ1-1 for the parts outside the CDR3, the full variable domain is EADIYQTPRYLVIGTGKKITLECSQTMGHDKMYWYQQDPGMELHLIHYSYGVNSTEKGDLSSESTVSRIRTEHFPLTLESARPSHTSQYLCASSETGRMNTEAFFGQGTRLTVV.